This T cell receptor (beta chain) was retrieved from a study of blood T cell repertoires in COVID-19. Study summary: The origin of the acute and convalescent COVID-19 samples was the United States, Italy and Spain. PBMCs, B-cell-depleted T cells, or T cells were the source of the cDNA or gDNA that made up the material.

In the original workflow: For nucleated cells, counts were estimated from reference gene primer amplification. Profiling relied on immunoSEQ multiplex PCR, and the TCRdb table lists in-frame clones only, not all of them. V and J calls and clone size come straight from that table; D and trimming were deduced from the DNA. The sample yields 150,000 to 200,000 clones, 75% to 80% seen once. The germline CDR1 and CDR2 sequences are LNHDA and SQIVND (reference sequence). The V and J ends lost 5 bases and 1 base, in that order; junction bases with no gene match: 6. The CDR3 extends over 15 amino acids. The sequenced sample was peripheral blood. The rearrangement uses TRBV19 and TRBJ2-3, with TRBD1 matching over 7 bases. This clonotype originated in a woman in her sixties or seventies with acute or convalescent COVID-19. The CDR3 sequence: CASSEDRFGTDTQYF. CDR3 nucleotides: TGTGCCAGTAGTGAGGACAGGTTCGGCACAGATACGCAGTATTTT.